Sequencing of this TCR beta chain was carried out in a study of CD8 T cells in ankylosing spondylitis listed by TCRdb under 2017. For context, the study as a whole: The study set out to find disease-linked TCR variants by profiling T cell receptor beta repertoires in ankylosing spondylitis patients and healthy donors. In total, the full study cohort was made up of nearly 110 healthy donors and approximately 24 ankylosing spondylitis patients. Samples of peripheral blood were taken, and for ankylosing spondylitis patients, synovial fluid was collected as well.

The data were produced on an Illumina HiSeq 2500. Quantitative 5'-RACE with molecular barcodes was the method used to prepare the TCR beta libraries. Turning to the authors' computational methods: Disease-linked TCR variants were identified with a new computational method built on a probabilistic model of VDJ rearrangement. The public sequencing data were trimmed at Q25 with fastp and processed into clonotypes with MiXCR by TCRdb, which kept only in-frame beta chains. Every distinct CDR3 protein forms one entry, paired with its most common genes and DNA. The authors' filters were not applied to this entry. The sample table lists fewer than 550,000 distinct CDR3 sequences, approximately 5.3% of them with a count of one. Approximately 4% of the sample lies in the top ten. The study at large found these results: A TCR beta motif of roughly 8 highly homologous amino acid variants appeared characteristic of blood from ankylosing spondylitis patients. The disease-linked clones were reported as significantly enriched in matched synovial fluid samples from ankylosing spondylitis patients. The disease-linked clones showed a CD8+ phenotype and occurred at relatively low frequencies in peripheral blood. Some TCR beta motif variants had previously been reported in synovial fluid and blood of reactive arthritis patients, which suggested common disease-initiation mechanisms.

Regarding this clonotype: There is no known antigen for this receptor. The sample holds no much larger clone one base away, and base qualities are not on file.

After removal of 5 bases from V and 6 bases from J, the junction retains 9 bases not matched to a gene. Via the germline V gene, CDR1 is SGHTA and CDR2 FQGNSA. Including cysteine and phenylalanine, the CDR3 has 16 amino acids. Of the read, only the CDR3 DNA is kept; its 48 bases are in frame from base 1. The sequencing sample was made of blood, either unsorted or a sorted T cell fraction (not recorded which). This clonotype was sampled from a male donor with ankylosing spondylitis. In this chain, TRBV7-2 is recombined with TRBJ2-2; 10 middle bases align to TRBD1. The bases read TGTGCCAGCAGCCCCCCGGGACAGGGGAGGGCCGGGGAGCTGTTTTTT. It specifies CASSPPGQGRAGELFF.